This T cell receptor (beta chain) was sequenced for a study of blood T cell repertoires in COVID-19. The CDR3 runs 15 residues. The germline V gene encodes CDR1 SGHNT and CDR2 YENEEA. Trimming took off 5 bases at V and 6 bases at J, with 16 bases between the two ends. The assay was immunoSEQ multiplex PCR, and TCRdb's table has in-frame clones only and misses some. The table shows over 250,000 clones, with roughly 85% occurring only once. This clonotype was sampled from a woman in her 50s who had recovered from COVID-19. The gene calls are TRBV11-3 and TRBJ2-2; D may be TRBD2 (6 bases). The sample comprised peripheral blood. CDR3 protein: CASSQSRGTAGELFF. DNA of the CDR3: TGTGCCAGCAGCCAAAGTCGGGGGACCGCCGGGGAGCTGTTTTTT.